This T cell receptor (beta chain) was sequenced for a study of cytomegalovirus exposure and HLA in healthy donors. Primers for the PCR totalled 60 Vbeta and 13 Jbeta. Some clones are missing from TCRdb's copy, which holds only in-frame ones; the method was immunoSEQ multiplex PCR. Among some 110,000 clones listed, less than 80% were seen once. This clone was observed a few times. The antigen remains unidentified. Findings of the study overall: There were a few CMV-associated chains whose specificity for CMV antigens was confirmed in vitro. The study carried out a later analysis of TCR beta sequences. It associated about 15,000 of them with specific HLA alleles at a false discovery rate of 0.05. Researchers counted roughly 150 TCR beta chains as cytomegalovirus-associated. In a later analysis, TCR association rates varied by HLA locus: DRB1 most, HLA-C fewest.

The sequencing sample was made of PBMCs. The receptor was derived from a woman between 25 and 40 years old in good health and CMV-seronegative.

The CDR3 DNA follows: TGTGCCAGCAGAAGCGGGAGGGCGATGTCCTACGAGCAGTACTTC. It encodes CASRSGRAMSYEQYF. V and J are TRBV6-5 and TRBJ2-7, with TRBD2 matching 10 bases. Looked up from germline, CDR1 is MNHEY and CDR2 is SVGAGI. Trimming at V came to 6 bases and at J to 1 base, leaving 6 bases not matched to a gene. The CDR3 length is 15 residues.